The 32 T cell receptor beta chains below were found in one sample sequenced in a study of blood T cell repertoires in COVID-19. Profiled with immunoSEQ multiplex PCR; TCRdb holds only in-frame clones, not every one. This sample has about 150,000 clones, with over 65% found just once. Sequenced material: peripheral blood. These receptors all stem from a man older than 75 with acute or convalescent COVID-19.

In this sample, this clone turned up once. DNA for the CDR3: TGTGCCAGTAGCGAAACCGCAGTGAACACTGAAGCTTTCTTT. Its translation: CASSETAVNTEAFF. The chain combines TRBV19 with TRBJ1-1; D call uncertain. This CDR3 spans 14 amino acids. CDR1 and CDR2 (germline): LNHDA, SQIVND (reference sequence). Trimming took off 6 bases at V and 0 bases at J, with 11 bases between the two ends.

This clone has only a few counts. DNA for the CDR3: TGTGCCAGCAGTCGTATAGGGGATTGGGTCAAAAACATTCAGTACTTC. Encoded protein: CASSRIGDWVKNIQYF. This sequence joins TRBV11-2 and TRBJ2-4; tentative D call: TRBD1 (5 bases). The CDR3 runs 16 residues. Looked up from germline, CDR1 is SGHAT and CDR2 is FQNNGV. Trimming shortened V by 6 bases and J by 3 bases, and 18 bases separated the two germline ends. Full variable domain (remainder filled in from reference TRBV11-2 and TRBJ2-4): EAGVAQSPRYKIIEKRQSVAFWCNPISGHATLYWYQQILGQGPKLLIQFQNNGVVDDSQLPKDRFSAERLKGVDSTLKIQPAKLEDSAVYLCASSRIGDWVKNIQYFGAGTRLSVL.

The chain recombines TRBV16 with TRBJ2-1, with 9 positions matching TRBD1. The CDR3 has 17 amino acids. Germline loops: CDR1 KGHSY, CDR2 FQNENV. The ends lost 2 bases at V and 8 bases at J; junction bases unmatched: 13. Here the CDR3 reads CASSQRPSGQGGDEQFF. The CDR3 bases are TGTGCCAGCAGCCAACGGCCCTCGGGACAGGGTGGTGATGAGCAGTTCTTC.

CDR3 in DNA: TGCGCCAGCAGCCAAGTGTGGGGCGAGTCCTACGAGCAGTACTTC. It translates to CASSQVWGESYEQYF. This chain connects TRBV4-3 to TRBJ2-7; D might be TRBD1 (5 bases). The V end lost 1 base, the J end lost 1 base, and 11 bases lay between the germline ends. The length of the CDR3 is 15 residues. Germline V gene lookup returns CDR1 LGHNA and CDR2 YSLEER.

This chain uses TRBV5-1 with TRBJ1-3; weak D call: TRBD1 (5 bases). Germline V lookup: CDR1 SGHRS, CDR2 YFSETQ. V gave up 4 bases and J gave up 0 bases, with 14 bases separating them. This CDR3 is 16 amino acids long. The CDR3 sequence: CASSGAALGSGNTIYF. Written as DNA, the CDR3 is TGCGCCAGCAGCGGGGCGGCCCTCGGCTCTGGAAACACCATATATTTT.

The chain couples TRBV4-1 to TRBJ1-5, with a weak D call TRBD1 (6 bases). Trimming removed 3 bases from V and 3 bases from J, with 12 bases in between. Germline V gene lookup returns CDR1 MGHRA and CDR2 YSYEKL. The CDR3 sequence is 15 residues long. CDR3 loop: CASSHLDRHNQPQHF. CDR3 bases: TGCGCCAGCAGCCATCTAGACAGGCACAATCAGCCCCAGCATTTT.

The V and J genes are TRBV6-5 and TRBJ1-1; 8 bases map to TRBD1. The germline CDR1 and CDR2 sequences are MNHEY and SVGAGI. Trimming cost V 4 bases and J 5 bases; bases outside gene matches: 9. The CDR3 consists of 15 residues. The CDR3 reads CASSLGQAPGTEAFF. The CDR3 nucleotides read TGTGCCAGCAGTTTGGGACAGGCACCGGGAACTGAAGCTTTCTTT.

The chain recombines TRBV18 with TRBJ2-3; perhaps TRBD2 as D (7 bases). With 4 bases removed from V and 4 bases from J, the gap between germline ends came to 9 bases. CDR3 length: 13 residues. Germline V CDR1 and CDR2: KGHSH, LQKENI. CDR3 coding DNA: TGTGCCAGCTCACGGGGGGGCGCAGATACGCAGTATTTT. Protein sequence: CASSRGGADTQYF.

In its sample, this clone was seen many times. The chain employs TRBV6-5 and TRBJ1-5, with D uncertain. This CDR3 is 13 amino acids long. The V gene's germline CDR1 is MNHEY and CDR2 SVGAGI. With 6 bases removed from V and 9 bases from J, the gap between germline ends came to 15 bases. The CDR3 nucleotides read TGTGCCAGCAGCCCACAACCACGTCGGCCCCAGCATTTT. It specifies CASSPQPRRPQHF.

The chain joins TRBV30 to TRBJ1-1; 8 nucleotides agree with TRBD1. This CDR3 has 14 residues. CDR1 and CDR2 from the germline V gene are GTSNPN and SVGIG (reference sequence). J gave up 3 bases and V 1 base, and 4 bases lay outside the gene matches. The CDR3 here is CAWSGGQDHTEAFF. The CDR3 DNA reads as TGTGCCTGGAGTGGGGGACAGGACCACACTGAAGCTTTCTTT.

This clone was seen repeatedly, ten times or more. This sequence joins TRBV19 and TRBJ1-6; D is undetermined. CDR1 LNHDA and CDR2 SQIVND come from the germline V gene (reference sequence). V dropped 3 bases and J dropped 9 bases, with 18 bases sitting between them. This CDR3 has 16 residues. As DNA, the CDR3 is TGTGCCAGTAGTATCCAGACCCTAGGATTGGGTTCACCCCTCCACTTT. Its protein product is CASSIQTLGLGSPLHF.

The rearrangement joins TRBV18 to TRBJ2-7, with 7 bases aligning to TRBD1. V shed 4 bases, J shed 2 bases, and the junction held 5 bases outside the gene matches. The CDR3 spans 14 residues. Per germline, CDR1 KGHSH and CDR2 LQKENI. CDR3 DNA sequence: TGTGCCAGCTCACACGGACAGGCCACCTACGAGCAGTACGTC. This codes for CASSHGQATYEQYV.

This sequence joins TRBV7-2 and TRBJ2-6; the match to TRBD1 covers 9 bases. Germline trimming cut 5 bases from V and 1 base from J; bases unmatched to any gene: 3. In germline, CDR1 is SGHTA, CDR2 FQGNSA. This CDR3 is built from 16 residues. Here the CDR3 reads CASSIGTGSGANVLTF. The CDR3 coding sequence is TGTGCCAGCAGCATAGGGACAGGGTCTGGGGCCAACGTCCTGACTTTC.

This clone came up once. V gene TRBV7-3 combines with J gene TRBJ2-5; D might be TRBD2 (5 bases). The CDR3 runs to 14 residues. V lost 5 bases and J 3 bases, leaving 13 bases between the germline ends. Germline V gene data show CDR1 as SGHTA and CDR2 as FQGTGA. The CDR3 protein is CASSASTGKETQYF. For the CDR3, the DNA is TGTGCCAGCAGCGCTTCGACGGGGAAAGAGACCCAGTACTTC.

The chain recombines TRBV18 with TRBJ2-1; no clear D. CDR1 is KGHSH, CDR2 LQKENI, per germline. The CDR3 has 13 residues. Trimming shortened V by 4 bases and J by 8 bases, and 12 bases separated the two germline ends. CDR3 DNA sequence: TGTGCCAGCTCACGACTCATTGACGATGAGCAGTTCTTC. The encoded protein is CASSRLIDDEQFF.

The rearrangement uses TRBV30 and TRBJ2-2; D gene ambiguous. From germline, CDR1 is GTSNPN and CDR2 SVGIG (reference sequence). The length of the CDR3 is 13 residues. Trimming stripped 3 bases from V and 6 bases from J, with 11 bases between. CDR3 DNA: TGTGCCTGGAGCCGCGGCCCCGCCGGGGAGCTGTTTTTT. Its protein is CAWSRGPAGELFF.

This chain uses TRBV15 with TRBJ2-7, with 7 bases matching TRBD2. J was trimmed by 2 bases and V by 2 bases; bases with no gene match: 12. The CDR3 extends over 17 amino acids. The germline gives CDR1 LNHNV, CDR2 YYDKDF (reference sequence). This chain's CDR3 is CATSRSPPGAGAYEQYV. In nucleotides, the CDR3 is TGTGCCACCAGCAGATCGCCCCCCGGGGCGGGGGCCTACGAGCAGTACGTC.

V usage is TRBV12-5 and J usage is TRBJ2-5; D gene ambiguous. This CDR3 region has 13 residues. Germline V lookup: CDR1 LGHNT, CDR2 FRNRAP. Trimming took 2 bases from V and 2 from J, leaving 6 bases between them. The CDR3 DNA is TGTGCTAGTGGTTTGTGGCCGCAAGAGACCCAGTACTTC. Protein product: CASGLWPQETQYF.

The chain has TRBV5-1 and TRBJ2-1; TRBD2 aligns across 10 bases. The CDR3 covers 14 residues. Unmatched junction bases numbered 11, after V lost 7 bases and J lost 10 bases. CDR1 and CDR2 (germline): SGHRS, YFSETQ. The DNA for the CDR3 is TGCGCCAGCCGAACTAGCGGGGACCGGGGGGAGCAGTTCTTC. This encodes CASRTSGDRGEQFF.

This chain links TRBV7-9 with TRBJ1-1; 7 bases match TRBD1. V shed 1 base and J 6 bases; nucleotides not matched to a gene: 5. The CDR3 runs to 14 residues. CDR1 and CDR2 (germline): SEHNR, FQNEAQ (reference sequence). CDR3 sequence reads: CASSLEGAGSEAFF. CDR3 coding DNA: TGTGCCAGCAGCTTAGAGGGGGCGGGCTCTGAAGCTTTCTTT. Supplemented by reference TRBV7-9 and TRBJ1-1, the full variable domain reads DTGVSQNPRHKITKRGQNVTFRCDPISEHNRLYWYRQTLGQGPEFLTYFQNEAQLEKSRLLSDRFSAERPKGSFSTLEIQRTEQGDSAMYLCASSLEGAGSEAFFGQGTRLTVV.

The genes are TRBV5-1 and TRBJ2-3, with D possibly TRBD1 on 7 matching bases. Between the trimmed V and J ends, which lost 4 bases and 5 bases, there was a span of 14 bases. Germline V gene sequence: CDR1 SGHRS, CDR2 YFSETQ. The CDR3 spans 14 residues. CDR3 residues: CASSTRQGGDTQYF. The CDR3 nucleotides read TGCGCCAGCAGCACCCGGCAGGGGGGAGATACGCAGTATTTT.

The V and J genes are TRBV20-1 and TRBJ1-1; no definite D call. In germline, CDR1 is DFQATT, CDR2 SNEGSKA (reference sequence). This CDR3 comprises 9 residues. V lost 6 bases and J 8 bases, leaving 7 bases between the germline ends. DNA for the CDR3: TGCAGTGCGGCCAGGGAAGCTTTCTTT. This encodes CSAAREAFF.

This clone was observed a handful of times. J is TRBJ2-7 and V is TRBV6-2 or TRBV6-3, with no clear D. The CDR3 spans 12 residues. The V end was cut by 5 bases, the J end by 0 bases, with 5 bases between. Per the germline V gene, CDR1 is MNHEY and CDR2 is SVGEGT. In DNA form, the CDR3 reads TGTGCCAGCAGTCCCCTCTCCTACGAGCAGTACTTC. Amino acid sequence: CASSPLSYEQYF.

This rearrangement joins TRBV7-6 to TRBJ2-5; 14 bases line up with TRBD2. This CDR3 is 16 amino acids long. V lost 3 bases to trimming and J lost 4 bases; unmatched junction nucleotides: 4. CDR1 and CDR2 (germline): SGHVS, FNYEAQ. The CDR3 loop reads CASSLTSGGARETQYF. The CDR3 region has the DNA TGTGCCAGCAGCTTGACTAGCGGGGGGGCTAGAGAGACCCAGTACTTC.

The DNA for the CDR3 is TGTGCCATCAGCGGCGGACTAGCGCTTGGGACCGAAAAAGAGACCCAGTACTTC. It is translated as CAISGGLALGTEKETQYF. J is TRBJ2-5 and V is TRBV10-3, with 9 nucleotides matching TRBD2. Germline V gene sequence: CDR1 ENHRY, CDR2 SYGVKD. This CDR3 has 18 amino acids. The ends lost 6 bases at V and 3 bases at J; junction bases unmatched: 17.

This clone was detected only a few times. This chain joins TRBV27 and TRBJ1-2, with 7 bases identical to TRBD1. The junction had 6 bases not matched to a gene; V was cut back by 0 bases and J by 5 bases. Germline CDR1 and CDR2: MNHEY and SMNVEV (reference sequence). CDR3 length: 15 amino acids. The chain's CDR3 is CASSLSAGGRYGYTF. The CDR3, as DNA: TGTGCCAGCAGTTTATCCGCAGGGGGTCGGTATGGCTACACCTTC.

Written as DNA, the CDR3 is TGTGCCAGCAGTTCCTCCGGACAGGGCTATGAGACCCAGTACTTC. It specifies CASSSSGQGYETQYF. The rearrangement uses TRBV27 and TRBJ2-5, with TRBD1 identical over 8 bases. This CDR3 contains 15 residues. V was clipped by 4 bases and J by 5 bases; unmatched bases: 9. Germline CDR1 and CDR2: MNHEY and SMNVEV (reference sequence).

The chain uses TRBV11-2 and TRBJ1-2; 8 nucleotides agree with TRBD1. Trimming cost V 6 bases and J 7 bases; bases outside gene matches: 7. CDR1 SGHAT and CDR2 FQNNGV come from the germline V gene. This CDR3 has 13 amino acids. This CDR3 reads CASRPQGGTGYTF. The CDR3 coding sequence is TGTGCCAGCAGACCACAGGGGGGGACTGGCTACACCTTC.

The chain is built from TRBV7-9 and TRBJ1-3; 10 nucleotides match TRBD1. Germline V gene lookup returns CDR1 SEHNR and CDR2 FQNEAQ (reference sequence). There are 16 residues in the CDR3. V trimming: 4 bases; J trimming: 5 bases; junction bases outside the gene matches: 8. The DNA for the CDR3 is TGTGCCAGCAGCTCAAGACAGGGGGCGATTAGAAACACCATATATTTT. Translation gives CASSSRQGAIRNTIYF.

This sequence joins TRBV12-5 and TRBJ2-1, with 16 bases identical to TRBD2. V was clipped by 5 bases and J by 15 bases; unmatched bases: 10. Germline CDR1 and CDR2: LGHNT and FRNRAP. The CDR3 is made up of 15 amino acids. The CDR3 here is CASGASGTSGGAWFF. The CDR3, as DNA: TGTGCTAGTGGTGCCTCCGGGACTAGCGGGGGGGCCTGGTTCTTC.

The V gene is TRBV7-9, the J gene TRBJ2-1; 8 bases map to TRBD1. Germline V gives CDR1 SEHNR, CDR2 FQNEAQ (reference sequence). Trimming at V came to 5 bases and at J to 3 bases, leaving 3 bases not matched to a gene. This CDR3 spans 14 amino acids. The CDR3 DNA sequence: TGTGCCAGCAGCACAGGGGGGCTCTACAATGAGCAGTTCTTC. This encodes CASSTGGLYNEQFF.

This chain uses TRBV6-1 with TRBJ2-7; 7 bases fit TRBD1. Trimming cost V 4 bases and J 0 bases; bases outside gene matches: 3. The CDR3 is 14 residues long. Germline loops: CDR1 MNHNS, CDR2 SASEGT. Written as DNA, the CDR3 is TGTGCCAGCAGTGGACAGGGAAACTCCTACGAGCAGTACGTC. Encoded protein: CASSGQGNSYEQYV.